Presented here are 20 T cell receptor beta chains from one specimen sequenced in a study of CD8 T cells in Susac syndrome. cDNA came from roughly 0.47 to 1 ug RNA primed by random hexamers. TCRdb reprocessed the immunoSEQ multiplex PCR reads via MiXCR and lists one record per CDR3 protein. Among about 76,000 distinct CDR3 sequences listed, 90% to 95% were seen once. The sequencing input was CD8+ T cells from PBMCs. The receptor source for this set is a human donor with multiple sclerosis.

This chain connects TRBV23-1 to TRBJ1-5, with unresolved D. Being an ORF, TRBV23-1 has a function that is uncertain. The CDR3 contains 13 residues. The V gene lost 4 bases and the J gene lost 7 bases, with 11 bases spanning the gap. CDR3 coding DNA: TGCGCCAGCAGTCGGAAGGTAATGCAGCCCCAGCATTTT. Its translation: CASSRKVMQPQHF.

The chain links TRBV19 to TRBJ1-1; no clear D gene. From germline, CDR1 is LNHDA and CDR2 SQIVND (reference sequence). Trimming took off 6 bases at V and 4 bases at J, with 9 bases between the two ends. The CDR3 sequence is 12 residues long. The CDR3 bases are TGTGCCAGTAGGTACGAGGGCACTGAAGCTTTCTTT. It codes for CASRYEGTEAFF.

This chain joins TRBV30 and TRBJ2-1; possible D gene TRBD1, 6 bases. The length of the CDR3 is 14 residues. CDR1 and CDR2 (germline): GTSNPN, SVGIG (reference sequence). V was cut by 4 bases and J by 0 bases, with 10 bases left in between. CDR3 residues: CAWTTGYSYNEQFF. Here the CDR3 DNA reads TGTGCCTGGACGACAGGATACTCCTACAATGAGCAGTTCTTC.

The chain couples TRBV5-4 to TRBJ2-1, with TRBD2 as a possible D gene (6 bases). The V gene's germline CDR1 is SGHNT and CDR2 YYREEE (reference sequence). Trimming took off 4 bases at V and 4 bases at J, with 9 bases between the two ends. This CDR3 is 13 amino acids long. The CDR3 reads CASSRDSYNEQFF. CDR3 coding DNA: TGTGCCAGCAGCCGGGACTCTTACAATGAGCAGTTCTTC.

The J gene is TRBJ1-1, the V gene TRBV5-1; 10 bases fit TRBD1. The CDR3 has 16 residues. With V trimmed by 4 bases and J by 2 bases, 8 bases remained unmatched. The germline gives CDR1 SGHRS, CDR2 YFSETQ. The CDR3 sequence: CASSTGQGRINTEAFF. DNA for the CDR3: TGCGCCAGCAGCACGGGACAGGGGAGGATTAACACTGAAGCTTTCTTT.

The chain employs TRBV4-3 and TRBJ2-5; 9 positions match TRBD2. CDR1 LGHNA and CDR2 YSLEER come from the germline V gene. The CDR3 spans 16 residues. The J segment lost 2 bases and the V segment lost 6 bases, leaving 10 bases of the junction unmatched. The CDR3 coding sequence is TGCGCCAGCAGTCGCGGGGCGGGAGGGCTTCAAGAGACCCAGTACTTC. Translated, it gives CASSRGAGGLQETQYF.

This clonotype occurred a few times. The chain couples TRBV5-1 to TRBJ2-7; 8 bases fit TRBD1. V trimming: 0 bases; J trimming: 7 bases; junction bases outside the gene matches: 6. The CDR3 is 14 amino acids. Per the germline V gene, CDR1 is SGHRS and CDR2 is YFSETQ. The CDR3 DNA reads TGCGCCAGCAGCTTGGGTGGGACAGGCGGGGAGCAGTACTTC. Protein product: CASSLGGTGGEQYF.

This chain joins TRBV20-1 and TRBJ2-7; maybe TRBD2 (6 bases). Trimming cost V 3 bases and J 6 bases, with 9 bases left between them. The CDR3 has 11 amino acids. CDR1 is DFQATT, CDR2 SNEGSKA, per germline (reference sequence). The CDR3 DNA reads as TGCAGTGCTAGGGGCGGGATCGAGCAGTACTTC. This translates into CSARGGIEQYF.

The V call is TRBV7-3, the J call TRBJ2-1; TRBD2 matches at 14 bases. V was pared by 4 bases and J by 8 bases, with 7 bases of the junction left unmatched. Germline CDR1 and CDR2: SGHTA and FQGTGA. The CDR3 is made up of 16 amino acids. CDR3 loop: CASSSPGTSGRDEQFF. The CDR3 DNA sequence: TGTGCCAGCAGCTCCCCCGGGACTAGCGGGAGAGATGAGCAGTTCTTC.

This rearrangement joins TRBV19 to TRBJ2-7; D could derive from TRBD1 or TRBD2 (5 bases each). Germline V gene sequence: CDR1 LNHDA, CDR2 SQIVND (reference sequence). The CDR3 length is 14 residues. The V end was cut by 4 bases, the J end by 4 bases, with 14 bases between. This chain's CDR3 is CASSTSGTEYEQYF. The CDR3 DNA follows: TGTGCCAGTAGTACCTCCGGGACGGAATACGAGCAGTACTTC.

This chain joins TRBV14 and TRBJ1-2, with D perhaps matching TRBD1 (6 bases). V lost 4 bases, J lost 4 bases, and 19 bases lay in between. Per the germline V gene, CDR1 is SGHDN and CDR2 is FVKESK. The CDR3 totals 16 residues. Written as DNA, the CDR3 is TGTGCCAGCAGCCCAATACGTGGGGGCGGTGGCTATGGCTACACCTTC. This codes for CASSPIRGGGGYGYTF.

The rearrangement uses TRBV9 and TRBJ2-7, with D perhaps TRBD2 (5 bases). Trimming took off 4 bases at V and 5 bases at J, with 19 bases between the two ends. Germline lookup yields CDR1 SGDLS and CDR2 YYNGEE. This CDR3 is 15 amino acids long. The CDR3 sequence is CASSSGGRPRDEQYF. CDR3 nucleotide sequence: TGTGCCAGCAGCTCAGGAGGCAGGCCACGGGACGAGCAGTACTTC.

V is TRBV29-1 and J is TRBJ2-7; no clear D gene. The CDR3 is 10 amino acids. V lost 4 bases and J 2 bases, leaving 3 bases between the germline ends. Per the germline V gene, CDR1 is SQVTM and CDR2 is ANQGSEA. The CDR3 here is CSVVTYEQYF. CDR3 bases: TGCAGCGTTGTTACCTACGAGCAGTACTTC.

The chain couples TRBV9 to TRBJ1-1, with a possible D match to TRBD1 (5 bases). Trimming pared 0 bases from V and 1 base from J, leaving 13 bases between. The length of the CDR3 is 16 residues. Looked up from germline, CDR1 is SGDLS and CDR2 is YYNGEE. The CDR3 is CASSVARDGQNTEAFF. CDR3 bases: TGTGCCAGCAGCGTAGCACGGGACGGGCAGAACACTGAAGCTTTCTTT.

This chain uses TRBV5-6 with TRBJ2-7; D is unresolved. The CDR3 sequence is 14 residues long. V was pared by 0 bases and J by 3 bases, with 10 bases between. In germline, CDR1 is SGHDT, CDR2 YYEEEE. The CDR3 DNA sequence: TGTGCCAGCAGCTTGGCCTGGTCAGACTACGAGCAGTACTTC. Its protein is CASSLAWSDYEQYF.

The chain carries TRBV6-2 or TRBV6-3 and TRBJ2-7, with TRBD2 matching over 10 bases. V lost 0 bases and J lost 4; bases outside the gene matches: 9. The CDR3 totals 17 residues. Germline lookup yields CDR1 MNHEY and CDR2 SVGEGT. The CDR3 is CASSYSPVVAGGYEQYF. The CDR3 DNA is TGTGCCAGCAGTTACTCCCCGGTGGTAGCGGGGGGATACGAGCAGTACTTC.

J is TRBJ1-1 and V is TRBV28; D is possibly TRBD1 (6 bases). CDR3 length: 14 residues. Germline V gene data show CDR1 as MDHEN and CDR2 as SYDVKM. Trimming stripped 3 bases from V and 0 bases from J, with 8 bases between. CDR3 region: CASSFRGMNTEAFF. CDR3 in DNA: TGTGCCAGCAGTTTCAGGGGTATGAACACTGAAGCTTTCTTT.

This clonotype was counted between two and nine times. The chain recombines TRBV19 with TRBJ2-1, with TRBD1 identical over 9 bases. V was clipped by 8 bases and J by 2 bases; unmatched bases: 1. The CDR3 contains 13 residues. Germline V lookup: CDR1 LNHDA, CDR2 SQIVND (reference sequence). The CDR3 sequence: CASGQGPYNEQFF. CDR3 in DNA: TGTGCCAGTGGACAGGGGCCCTACAATGAGCAGTTCTTC.

The rearrangement links TRBV28 to TRBJ2-1; D unresolved. V was shortened by 2 bases and J by 3 bases, with 11 bases between the two germline ends. CDR1 is MDHEN, CDR2 SYDVKM, per germline. This CDR3 region has 15 residues. CDR3 DNA: TGTGCCAGCAGTTTACGGTCAGACTTCTACAATGAGCAGTTCTTC. Protein product: CASSLRSDFYNEQFF.

This clonotype occurred once. This chain uses TRBV2 with TRBJ2-5, with D possibly TRBD1 on 6 matching bases. V gave up 4 bases and J gave up 1 base, with 19 bases separating them. CDR3 length: 17 amino acids. Germline V gives CDR1 SNHLY, CDR2 FYNNEI. The CDR3, as DNA: TGTGCCAGCAGTGTCTGGGGGACACCAAGACTCCAAGAGACCCAGTACTTC. It translates to CASSVWGTPRLQETQYF.